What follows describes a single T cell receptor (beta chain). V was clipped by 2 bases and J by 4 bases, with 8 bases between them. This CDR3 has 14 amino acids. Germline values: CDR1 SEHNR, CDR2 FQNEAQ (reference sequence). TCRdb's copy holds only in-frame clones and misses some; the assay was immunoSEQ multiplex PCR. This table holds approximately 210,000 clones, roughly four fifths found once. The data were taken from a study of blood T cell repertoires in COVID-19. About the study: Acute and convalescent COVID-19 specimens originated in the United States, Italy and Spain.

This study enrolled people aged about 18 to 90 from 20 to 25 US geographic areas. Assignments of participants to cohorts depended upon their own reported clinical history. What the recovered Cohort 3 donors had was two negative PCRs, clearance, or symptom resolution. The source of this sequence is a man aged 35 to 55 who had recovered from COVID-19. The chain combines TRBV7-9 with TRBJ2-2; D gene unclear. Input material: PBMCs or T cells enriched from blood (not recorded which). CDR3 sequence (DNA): TGTGCCAGCAGCTTAAGACAAAGCACCGGGGAGCTGTTTTTT. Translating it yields CASSLRQSTGELFF.